One sample yielded the 19 T cell receptor beta chains listed below, sequenced in a study of CD4+ T cells in melanoma. Repertoires were generated with immunoSEQ multiplex PCR, while TCRdb's copy carries only in-frame clones and drops some. This sample has around 50,000 clones; about 91% occur once, and the top ten carry about 10%. The sample was peripheral blood. The receptors were gathered from a human donor with melanoma.

The chain uses TRBV7-2 and TRBJ2-7; 7 nucleotides line up with TRBD1. Germline trimming cut 3 bases from V and 3 bases from J; bases unmatched to any gene: 5. The germline V gene has CDR1 SGHTA and CDR2 FQGNSA. The CDR3 totals 14 residues. CDR3 DNA sequence: TGTGCCAGCAGCTTCGACAGGGCTAACTACGAGCAGTACTTC. It is translated as CASSFDRANYEQYF.

The chain carries TRBV10-3 and TRBJ2-1, with D possibly being TRBD1 or TRBD2 (5 bases each). Germline values: CDR1 ENHRY, CDR2 SYGVKD. Trimming took 8 bases from V and 9 from J, leaving 26 bases between them. The CDR3 is 16 residues long. The CDR3: CAISMLWGSGLGEQFF. CDR3 bases: TGTGCCATCTCTATGCTTTGGGGGAGTGGTTTAGGTGAGCAGTTCTTC.

The chain carries TRBV6-1 and TRBJ2-2, with unresolved D. This CDR3 is built from 13 residues. Deletions cut 4 bases from V and 5 bases from J, with 8 bases between. Germline lookup yields CDR1 MNHNS and CDR2 SASEGT. CDR3 sequence reads: CASSGLGTGELFF. The CDR3 DNA follows: TGTGCCAGCAGTGGACTGGGGACCGGGGAGCTGTTTTTT.

The chain links TRBV5-8 to TRBJ1-6; D remains ambiguous. CDR3 length: 16 residues. Trimming took off 0 bases at V and 0 bases at J, with 7 bases between the two ends. Germline V gene data show CDR1 as SGHTS and CDR2 as YDEGEE. CDR3 in amino acids: CASSLAESSYNSPLHF. CDR3 sequence (DNA): TGTGCCAGCAGCTTGGCGGAGAGCTCCTATAATTCACCCCTCCACTTT.

As DNA, the CDR3 is TGTGCCAGCAGCTACAGGGGTGGTAATGAAAAACTGTTTTTT. This gives the protein CASSYRGGNEKLFF. The chain joins TRBV7-2 to TRBJ1-4; TRBD1 agrees at 7 bases. CDR1 SGHTA and CDR2 FQGNSA come from the germline V gene. Losses at the gene ends were 4 bases for V and 4 bases for J; bases not matched to a gene: 3. This CDR3 has 14 residues.

The chain has TRBV5-1 and TRBJ2-2; D assignment may be TRBD1 or TRBD2 (5 bases each). CDR3 length: 16 amino acids. In germline, CDR1 is SGHRS, CDR2 YFSETQ. V was cut by 0 bases and J by 4 bases, with 13 bases left in between. The CDR3 is CASSLGLVGGTGELFF. CDR3 in DNA: TGCGCCAGCAGCTTGGGGCTAGTTGGGGGCACCGGGGAGCTGTTTTTT.

This clone was counted only a few times. The chain combines TRBV28 with TRBJ1-2; unclear D gene. V was trimmed by 7 bases and J by 7 bases, leaving 13 bases between them. CDR3 size: 12 residues. Germline V gene lookup returns CDR1 MDHEN and CDR2 SYDVKM. This CDR3 is CASMPGWFGYTF. The CDR3 DNA sequence: TGTGCCAGCATGCCGGGGTGGTTTGGCTACACCTTC.

V usage is TRBV5-4 and J usage is TRBJ1-1; no firm D call. There are 14 residues in the CDR3. From germline, CDR1 is SGHNT and CDR2 YYREEE (reference sequence). V shed 3 bases and J shed 0 bases, with 9 bases lying between them. For the CDR3, the DNA is TGTGCCAGCAGCTCTATACAGCTGAACACTGAAGCTTTCTTT. It specifies CASSSIQLNTEAFF.

This rearrangement joins TRBV7-2 to TRBJ1-2; 9 bases match TRBD1. V lost 8 bases and J lost 8; bases outside the gene matches: 9. The CDR3 covers 13 residues. Germline V lookup: CDR1 SGHTA, CDR2 FQGNSA. The CDR3 bases are TGTGCCAGCCAAACCGGGACAGGGTTGGGCTACACCTTC. It encodes CASQTGTGLGYTF.

The V and J genes are TRBV7-6 and TRBJ2-7; D assignment may be TRBD1 or TRBD2 (5 bases each). Germline V gives CDR1 SGHVS, CDR2 FNYEAQ. Trimming cost V 5 bases and J 5 bases, with 10 bases left between them. The CDR3 totals 12 residues. Written as DNA, the CDR3 is TGTGCCAGCAGCCCAGGGACCGACGAGCAGTACTTC. This codes for CASSPGTDEQYF.

Notes on this clone: Mismatch with germline at one junction end may stem from a read error. The rearrangement uses TRBV13 and TRBJ1-2, with TRBD1 as a possible D gene (5 bases). The V gene's germline CDR1 is PRHDT and CDR2 FYEKMQ (reference sequence). The CDR3 covers 11 residues. CDR3 sequence (DNA): TGTGCCAGCACATGGGACGGGAGGATTTTCTTC. It yields the protein CASTWDGRIFF.

This chain joins TRBV6-1 and TRBJ1-1; tentatively, D is TRBD1 (6 bases). The CDR3 runs 18 residues. CDR1 is MNHNS, CDR2 SASEGT, per germline. Trimming cost V 1 base and J 3 bases, with 21 bases left between them. CDR3 nucleotide sequence: TGTGCCAGCAGTGAAGGAGGGATAACAGGGAGGCATCACACTGAAGCTTTCTTT. This gives the protein CASSEGGITGRHHTEAFF.

The chain has TRBV19 and TRBJ2-7; no firm D call. The ends were cut back, 0 bases at V and 2 bases at J, with 8 bases in the middle. CDR1 is LNHDA and CDR2 is SQIVND in the germline V gene (reference sequence). The CDR3 length is 14 residues. The CDR3 sequence is CASSIDPFTYEQYF. The CDR3 nucleotides are TGTGCCAGTAGTATAGATCCCTTTACCTACGAGCAGTACTTC. Using reference TRBV19 and TRBJ2-7 for the parts outside the CDR3, the full variable domain is DGGITQSPKYLFRKEGQNVTLSCEQNLNHDAMYWYRQDPGQGLRLIYYSQIVNDFQKGDIAEGYSVSREKKESFPLTVTSAQKNPTAFYLCASSIDPFTYEQYFGPGTRLTVT.

The chain joins TRBV18 to TRBJ2-5; TRBD2 matches at 12 bases. Trimming took 3 bases from V and 5 from J; bases not matched to a gene: 10. CDR1 is KGHSH and CDR2 is LQKENI in the germline V gene. The CDR3 runs 17 residues. For the CDR3, the DNA is TGTGCCAGCTCACCTCCTAGCGGGGGGGCCAGGCAGGAGACCCAGTACTTC. Translation gives CASSPPSGGARQETQYF.

The rearrangement uses TRBV2 and TRBJ2-7; no definite D call. The CDR3 extends over 12 amino acids. V was trimmed by 8 bases and J by 6 bases, leaving 14 bases between them. CDR1 and CDR2 (germline): SNHLY, FYNNEI. The DNA of the CDR3 is TGTGCCAGCGCTTACGGAACCGGCGAGCAGTACTTC. This gives the protein CASAYGTGEQYF. Filled out from reference TRBV2 and TRBJ2-7, the complete variable domain reads EPEVTQTPSHQVTQMGQEVILRCVPISNHLYFYWYRQILGQKVEFLVSFYNNEISEKSEIFDDQFSVERPDGSNFTLKIRSTKLEDSAMYFCASAYGTGEQYFGPGTRLTVT.

The gene calls are TRBV29-1 and TRBJ2-3; D gene uncertain. V was trimmed by 3 bases and J by 3 bases, leaving 13 bases between them. The germline V gene encodes CDR1 SQVTM and CDR2 ANQGSEA. The CDR3 is 14 amino acids. The CDR3 sequence: CSVDEDLRTDTQYF. In DNA, the CDR3 is TGCAGCGTTGATGAGGATCTGAGGACAGATACGCAGTATTTT.

This chain connects TRBV11-3 to TRBJ2-2; D unclear. Germline V lookup: CDR1 SGHNT, CDR2 YENEEA. The ends were cut back, 5 bases at V and 2 bases at J, with 9 bases in the middle. CDR3 length: 14 amino acids. This chain's CDR3 is CASSAGRNTGELFF. The CDR3 bases are TGTGCCAGCAGCGCCGGCCGTAACACCGGGGAGCTGTTTTTT.

This chain uses TRBV4-3 with TRBJ2-7, with 7 bases identical to TRBD1. V trimming: 1 base; J trimming: 2 bases; junction bases outside the gene matches: 5. The CDR3 length is 15 residues. Germline V gene sequence: CDR1 LGHNA, CDR2 YSLEER. CDR3 sequence (DNA): TGCGCCAGCAGCCAAGTGATCACAGGGGCCTACGAGCAGTACTTC. Encoded protein: CASSQVITGAYEQYF.

This chain uses TRBV9 with TRBJ1-1, with 7 bases matching TRBD1. V shed 3 bases and J 0 bases; nucleotides not matched to a gene: 8. The CDR3 is 16 residues long. CDR1 is SGDLS and CDR2 is YYNGEE in the germline V gene. The CDR3 DNA sequence: TGTGCCAGCAGCGCCGGGGGACAGCTGATGAACACTGAAGCTTTCTTT. Translated, it gives CASSAGGQLMNTEAFF.